The 24 T cell receptor beta chains reported below all come from one sample, sequenced in a study of T-cell reconstitution after alpha-beta-depleted transplantation in children. The authors prepared the TCRbeta library with unique molecular identifiers. From the PCR reads, TCRdb called clonotypes with MiXCR, one entry per CDR3 protein. This table has around 580,000 distinct CDR3 sequences, over 20% appearing once. The sequenced sample was PBMCs, obtained before TCRalphabeta/CD19-depleted stem cell transplant. Every receptor here comes from a boy in the first two years of life with Wiskott-Aldrich syndrome, due to receive a stem cell transplant.

The chain combines TRBV12-3 or TRBV12-4 with TRBJ2-1, with 8 bases lining up with TRBD1. The V gene end was trimmed by 6 bases and the J gene end by 3 bases; junction bases not matched to a gene: 4. This CDR3 spans 14 amino acids. The CDR3 DNA reads as TGTGCCAGCAGCGGACAGGGAAACTACAATGAGCAGTTCTTC. This codes for CASSGQGNYNEQFF.

The chain combines TRBV20-1 with TRBJ2-7; possibly TRBD1 for D (5 bases). The CDR3 length is 11 residues. Deletions cut 5 bases from V and 6 bases from J, with 11 bases between. The germline V gene encodes CDR1 DFQATT and CDR2 SNEGSKA (reference sequence). CDR3 amino acids: CSAAPRGEQYF. The CDR3 DNA sequence: TGCAGTGCTGCCCCAAGGGGCGAGCAGTACTTC.

The chain has TRBV7-3 and TRBJ2-3; no clear D gene. CDR3 size: 16 residues. CDR1 is SGHTA and CDR2 is FQGTGA in the germline V gene. V dropped 2 bases and J dropped 0 bases, with 12 bases sitting between them. The CDR3 region has the DNA TGTGCCAGCAGCTTAGGGTGGATACGAAGCACAGATACGCAGTATTTT. Translated: CASSLGWIRSTDTQYF.

A few counts support this clonotype. The chain employs TRBV5-6 and TRBJ2-5; unclear D gene. With 4 bases removed from V and 5 bases from J, the gap between germline ends came to 9 bases. The CDR3 has 12 residues. Germline V gene data show CDR1 as SGHDT and CDR2 as YYEEEE. The CDR3, as DNA: TGTGCCAGCAGCAGTTATGGGGAGACCCAGTACTTC. Residues: CASSSYGETQYF.

This clonotype came up once. CDR3 region: CMQKGGTRGQYQETQYF. CDR3 sequence (DNA): TGCATGCAAAAGGGAGGGACAAGGGGACAGTACCAAGAGACCCAGTACTTC. The chain has TRBV20-1 and TRBJ2-5, with D perhaps matching TRBD1 or TRBD2 (7 bases each). The CDR3 covers 17 residues. Germline V gives CDR1 DFQATT, CDR2 SNEGSKA (reference sequence).

Notes on this clonotype: Relative to the germline gene, one junction end is altered; a read error may explain this. In DNA form, the CDR3 reads TGCAGTGCTAGAGATTCCAGCATGCCCACATATACGCAGTATTTT. Residues: CSARDSSMPTYTQYF. V usage is TRBV20-1 and J usage is TRBJ2-3; no definite D call. Germline V gene sequence: CDR1 DFQATT, CDR2 SNEGSKA (reference sequence). The CDR3 runs to 15 residues.

V gene TRBV5-1 combines with J gene TRBJ1-1, with 8 positions matching TRBD1. This CDR3 comprises 15 residues. The germline gives CDR1 SGHRS, CDR2 YFSETQ. The junction had 8 bases not matched to a gene; V was cut back by 7 bases and J by 0 bases. The CDR3 loop is CASSWTGSMNTEAFF. The CDR3 region has the DNA TGCGCCAGCTCCTGGACAGGGAGTATGAACACTGAAGCTTTCTTT.

This clonotype appeared a few times. The chain recombines TRBV10-3 with TRBJ2-1, with D perhaps assigned TRBD1 or TRBD2 (5 bases each). The germline V gene has CDR1 ENHRY and CDR2 SYGVKD. The V and J ends lost 10 bases and 6 bases respectively, with 13 bases between them. The CDR3 is 12 amino acids. The CDR3 sequence is CASKHGANEQFF. Written as DNA, the CDR3 is TGTGCCAGTAAACACGGGGCCAATGAGCAGTTCTTC.

The chain uses TRBV20-1 and TRBJ2-1; possibly TRBD2 for D (6 bases). CDR1 is DFQATT, CDR2 SNEGSKA, per germline (reference sequence). The CDR3 loop spans 14 amino acids. The germline V and J ends were trimmed by 1 base and 4 bases, with 11 bases remaining between them. The CDR3 spells CSARAGVGYNEQFF. The CDR3 DNA sequence: TGCAGTGCTAGAGCGGGAGTCGGGTACAATGAGCAGTTCTTC.

This clonotype was detected only once. The junction differs from germline at one of its ends, possibly a read error. This chain connects TRBV9 to TRBJ2-3, with 10 bases aligning to TRBD1. Germline CDR1 is SGDLS and CDR2 is YYNGEE. This CDR3 has 16 amino acids. In nucleotides, the CDR3 is TGTGCCAGCAGCGCAAGGACAGGGGGGGAGACAGATGCGCAGTATTTT. It encodes CASSARTGGETDAQYF.

The V call is TRBV5-1, the J call TRBJ2-4; D call uncertain. Trimming left V 4 bases short and J 7 bases short, with 15 bases between. The CDR3 has 14 residues. Germline-derived CDR1 and CDR2 are SGHRS and YFSETQ. The CDR3 nucleotides are TGCGCCAGCAGCGTTCACGACTCGCTCAACATTCAGTACTTC. Translating it yields CASSVHDSLNIQYF.

V usage is TRBV19 and J usage is TRBJ1-5; D remains unclear. V was cut by 0 bases and J by 0 bases, with 9 bases left in between. The CDR3 runs to 16 residues. Germline CDR1 is LNHDA and CDR2 is SQIVND (reference sequence). The CDR3: CASSIEGAYSNQPQHF. DNA of the CDR3: TGTGCCAGTAGTATAGAAGGAGCGTATAGCAATCAGCCCCAGCATTTT.

At least ten counts were recorded for this clonotype. The chain links TRBV29-1 to TRBJ2-1; D is perhaps TRBD1 (5 bases). This CDR3 region has 12 residues. V lost 4 bases and J 3 bases, leaving 7 bases between the germline ends. CDR1 and CDR2 (germline): SQVTM, ANQGSEA. CDR3 in DNA: TGCAGCGTTGGACAGCTCTACAATGAGCAGTTCTTC. Protein: CSVGQLYNEQFF.

The rearrangement uses TRBV5-1 and TRBJ2-1, with D unclear. With 2 bases removed from V and 8 bases from J, the gap between germline ends came to 14 bases. The CDR3 has 14 residues. Germline lookup yields CDR1 SGHRS and CDR2 YFSETQ. The CDR3 DNA follows: TGCGCCAGCAGCTTCGCGGCCCCTGAGGATGAGCAGTTCTTC. Translated: CASSFAAPEDEQFF.

Only a few counts were recorded for this clonotype. This chain joins TRBV30 and TRBJ2-7, with 9 nucleotides matching TRBD1. CDR3 length: 15 residues. J was trimmed by 4 bases and V by 3 bases; bases with no gene match: 10. Germline V gene sequence: CDR1 GTSNPN, CDR2 SVGIG (reference sequence). CDR3 in DNA: TGTGCCTGGAGCTCACCGGGACAGGGTACATACGAGCAGTACTTC. It codes for CAWSSPGQGTYEQYF.

This rearrangement joins TRBV5-1 to TRBJ2-7, with TRBD2 as a possible D gene (6 bases). V lost 2 bases and J lost 1, with 13 bases in between. The CDR3 is 15 amino acids. Looked up from germline, CDR1 is SGHRS and CDR2 is YFSETQ. As DNA, the CDR3 is TGCGCCAGCAGCTTTTTGACGGGACTGTCCTACGAGCAGTACTTC. Its protein product is CASSFLTGLSYEQYF.

This clonotype was observed a handful of times. The J gene is TRBJ2-5, the V gene TRBV20-1; a possible D gene is TRBD1 (6 bases). The germline V and J ends were trimmed by 6 bases and 3 bases, with 11 bases remaining between them. CDR3 length: 12 amino acids. Germline V gives CDR1 DFQATT, CDR2 SNEGSKA (reference sequence). CDR3 amino acids: CSASRQEETQYF. The CDR3 DNA sequence: TGCAGTGCGAGCCGACAGGAAGAGACCCAGTACTTC.

This clonotype occurred a few times. The rearrangement uses TRBV11-2 and TRBJ2-3; maybe TRBD1 (6 bases). CDR1 SGHAT and CDR2 FQNNGV come from the germline V gene. CDR3 length: 15 amino acids. V was trimmed by 1 base and J by 6 bases, leaving 14 bases between them. The CDR3 here is CASSLGTALGDTQYF. For the CDR3, the DNA is TGTGCCAGCAGCTTAGGGACAGCCCTCGGGGATACGCAGTATTTT. The full variable domain, rest sourced from reference TRBV11-2 and TRBJ2-3, is EAGVAQSPRYKIIEKRQSVAFWCNPISGHATLYWYQQILGQGPKLLIQFQNNGVVDDSQLPKDRFSAERLKGVDSTLKIQPAKLEDSAVYLCASSLGTALGDTQYFGPGTRLTVL.

J is TRBJ1-4 and V is TRBV20-1; 9 nucleotides match TRBD1. The trim removed 6 bases at V and 7 bases at J, leaving 6 bases unmatched. There are 13 residues in the CDR3. Germline V lookup: CDR1 DFQATT, CDR2 SNEGSKA (reference sequence). The CDR3 nucleotides are TGCAGTGCGACACAGGGGGCTTCTGAAAAACTGTTTTTT. Translating it yields CSATQGASEKLFF.

The chain joins TRBV5-1 to TRBJ2-1; D possibly corresponds to TRBD2 (6 bases). Germline CDR1 is SGHRS and CDR2 is YFSETQ. Trimming removed 5 bases at V and 0 bases at J, with 12 bases between. The CDR3 has 15 residues. The CDR3 reads CASRLDGSSYNEQFF. CDR3 DNA sequence: TGCGCCAGCAGGTTAGACGGGAGCTCCTACAATGAGCAGTTCTTC.

V and J are TRBV20-1 and TRBJ1-2; maybe TRBD1 (6 bases). CDR1 is DFQATT, CDR2 SNEGSKA, per germline (reference sequence). This CDR3 region has 11 residues. The V end was cut by 5 bases, the J end by 8 bases, with 12 bases between. CDR3 loop: CSAGGGHGYTF. The CDR3 region has the DNA TGCAGTGCTGGGGGGGGGCACGGCTACACCTTC.

This chain uses TRBV20-1 with TRBJ2-1; 11 bases are shared with TRBD2. Germline V gene data show CDR1 as DFQATT and CDR2 as SNEGSKA (reference sequence). Trimming removed 1 base from V and 4 bases from J; junction bases left unmatched: 6. The CDR3 consists of 16 residues. The CDR3 protein is CSARVVTSGIYNEQFF. In DNA, the CDR3 is TGCAGTGCTAGAGTTGTGACTAGCGGGATTTACAATGAGCAGTTCTTC.

This clonotype was detected a few times. The chain joins TRBV10-3 to TRBJ2-3; tentatively, D is TRBD1 (5 bases). V was clipped by 7 bases and J by 4 bases, with 15 bases between them. This CDR3 contains 14 residues. The germline CDR1 and CDR2 sequences are ENHRY and SYGVKD. CDR3 coding DNA: TGTGCCATCACTCCGGGCAGGGTCCCAGATACGCAGTATTTT. This codes for CAITPGRVPDTQYF.

CDR3 sequence (DNA): TGTGCCAGCAGTTTTTCGGACGGAGATCAGCCCCAGCATTTT. Encoded protein: CASSFSDGDQPQHF. The rearrangement joins TRBV28 to TRBJ1-5; D is unclear. The CDR3 contains 14 residues. V was trimmed by 3 bases and J by 5 bases, leaving 11 bases between them. Germline V lookup: CDR1 MDHEN, CDR2 SYDVKM.